This TCR beta chain derives from a study of radiotherapy plus CTLA-4 blockade in lung cancer. Across the whole study: Objective responses emerged in 15% to 20% of patients, and 31% attained disease control.

The CDR3 totals 15 residues. Trimming removed 3 bases from V and 8 bases from J; junction bases left unmatched: 8. Germline values: CDR1 SGDLS, CDR2 YYNGEE. With ipilimumab providing CTLA-4 blockade, focal radiation was administered to patients who had chemo-refractory metastatic non-small-cell lung cancer. Points from the study as a whole: Some TCR clones had been derived from tumors. These clones expanded in peripheral blood after radiotherapy plus ipilimumab. Early clonal dynamics of blood T cells, together with interferon-beta, were reported as the best response predictor.

As for this clone: The antigen is not known.

This table comes from immunoSEQ multiplex PCR, and its TCRdb copy is limited to in-frame clones, with some not included. The sample lists about 77,000 clones; roughly 69% were seen once. The clonotype originates from a human donor with non-small cell lung cancer whose response to radiotherapy plus ipilimumab could not be evaluated. The J gene is TRBJ1-2, the V gene TRBV9; 12 bases match TRBD1. The specimen comprised peripheral blood, sampled from a patient treated with radiotherapy plus ipilimumab. In DNA form, the CDR3 reads TGTGCCAGCAGCGGGGACAGGGGGCGCCCCGGGGGCTACACCTTC. It is translated as CASSGDRGRPGGYTF.